The TCR beta chain under discussion was sequenced for a study of blood T cell repertoires in COVID-19. Background on the study: Acute and convalescent COVID-19 samples came from the United States, Italy and Spain. PBMCs, B-cell-depleted T cells, or T cells provided the cDNA or gDNA that made up the material.

Under the authors' procedure: Cell counts per sample came from amplifying reference gene primers. The method was immunoSEQ multiplex PCR; TCRdb's version includes in-frame clones alone and lacks a portion of them. V and J calls and clone size are as listed in that table; D and trimming were resolved from the DNA. Of 200,000 to 250,000 clones listed, 82% are singletons. From germline, CDR1 is DFQATT and CDR2 SNEGSKA (reference sequence). CDR3 length: 11 residues. V lost 6 bases and J lost 6, with 11 bases in between. This receptor was taken from a woman at least 80 years old with acute or convalescent COVID-19. The chain uses TRBV20-1 and TRBJ1-1; D might be TRBD1 (6 bases). What was sequenced was peripheral blood. The CDR3 DNA sequence: TGCAGTGCCCGGGACATACCTGAAGCTTTCTTT. It specifies CSARDIPEAFF.